A selection of T cell receptor beta chains follows, all from one sample in a study of patients and donors after allogeneic stem cell transplantation. Via MiXCR, TCRdb re-called the RT-PCR reads, giving one row per CDR3 protein. The table records some 200,000 distinct CDR3 sequences, 41% of them present only once. The sequenced sample consisted of blood, either unsorted or a sorted T cell fraction (not recorded which). These receptors all come from a human donor who was either an allogeneic HSCT recipient or a stem cell or donor lymphocyte infusion donor (not recorded which). It is not recorded whose cells these are; they may come from a transplant donor. CDR3s include the opening cysteine and the closing phenylalanine or tryptophan. D genes are given only for firm matches. The size field is filled for only some rows; it gives once, few, many or a size class.

clone size,J gene,V gene,D gene,CDR3 protein,CDR3 DNA
few,TRBJ2-4,TRBV7-8,-,CASSLAYRDATKNIQYF,TGTGCCAGCAGCTTAGCCTACCGGGACGCAACCAAAAACATTCAGTACTTC
few,TRBJ1-6,TRBV7-2,-,CASSLRGGPLHF,TGTGCCAGCAGCTTACGGGGGGGACCCCTCCACTTT
few,TRBJ2-2,TRBV6-5,-,CASSYSPLGPGELFF,TGTGCCAGCAGTTACTCGCCCCTGGGCCCCGGGGAGCTGTTTTTT
-,TRBJ1-3,TRBV4-1,-,CASSQYGFFSGNTIYF,TGCGCCAGCAGCCAATACGGCTTCTTCTCTGGAAACACCATATATTTT
-,TRBJ2-1,TRBV12-5,-,CASGLHPISDLNEQFF,TGTGCTAGTGGTTTGCATCCCATCAGCGACTTGAATGAGCAGTTCTTC
once,TRBJ2-2,TRBV12-3/TRBV12-4,-,CASSPTLKFTGELFF,TGTGCCAGCAGCCCCACCCTTAAGTTCACCGGGGAGCTGTTTTTT
-,TRBJ2-3,TRBV7-9,TRBD2,CASSMPTSGTADTQYF,TGTGCCAGCAGCATGCCGACTAGCGGGACCGCAGATACGCAGTATTTT
-,TRBJ2-2,TRBV6-2/TRBV6-3,TRBD2,CASSYWASGSTGELFF,TGTGCCAGCAGTTACTGGGCTAGCGGGAGTACCGGGGAGCTGTTTTTT
-,TRBJ2-1,TRBV25-1,TRBD2,CATRTSGNNEQFF,TGTGCCACCAGGACTAGCGGGAACAATGAGCAGTTCTTC
-,TRBJ2-3,TRBV3-1,TRBD2,CASSQVLAELSTDTQYF,TGTGCCAGCAGCCAAGTCCTAGCGGAACTTAGCACAGATACGCAGTATTTT
few,TRBJ1-2,TRBV4-3,TRBD1,CASSQDEGARYGYTF,TGCGCCAGCAGCCAAGATGAGGGGGCGCGATATGGCTACACCTTC
-,TRBJ2-3,TRBV6-6,-,CATRDTSSTDTQYF,TGTGCCACCCGGGACACCTCTAGCACAGATACGCAGTATTTT
few,TRBJ2-1,TRBV6-5,TRBD2,CASGTTSGSEQFF,TGTGCCAGCGGGACGACTAGCGGGAGTGAGCAGTTCTTC
once,TRBJ2-3,TRBV15,-,CATSPERDTQYF,TGTGCCACCAGCCCAGAGAGGGATACGCAGTATTTT
-,TRBJ1-2,TRBV7-9,-,CASSPALGPDGYTF,TGTGCCAGCAGTCCTGCCCTGGGGCCGGATGGCTACACCTTC
-,TRBJ2-7,TRBV12-3/TRBV12-4,TRBD2,CASSFQSAGVYEQYF,TGTGCCAGCAGTTTTCAATCAGCGGGAGTCTACGAGCAGTACTTC
-,TRBJ2-2,TRBV12-3/TRBV12-4,-,CASSSRDTFTGELFF,TGTGCCAGCAGTAGCCGGGACACCTTCACCGGGGAGCTGTTTTTT
-,TRBJ1-1,TRBV4-3,TRBD1,CASSQEEGQGDEAFF,TGCGCCAGCAGCCAAGAAGAAGGACAGGGCGATGAAGCTTTCTTT
-,TRBJ2-1,TRBV9,-,CASSLYDREQFF,TGTGCCAGCAGCCTTTACGACAGGGAGCAGTTCTTC
-,TRBJ2-7,TRBV6-5,-,CASSYGQTYEQYF,TGTGCCAGCAGTTACGGCCAGACCTACGAGCAGTACTTC
once,TRBJ2-7,TRBV3-1,-,CASSQGARASYEQYF,TGTGCCAGCAGCCAAGGGGCACGCGCTAGCTACGAGCAGTACTTC
-,TRBJ2-7,TRBV9,-,CASSFDSEQYF,TGTGCCAGCAGCTTCGACAGTGAGCAGTACTTC
-,TRBJ1-1,TRBV29-1,-,CSVSLAGDTEAFF,TGCAGCGTTTCGTTGGCCGGGGACACTGAAGCTTTCTTT
-,TRBJ2-2,TRBV30,TRBD2,CAWGNLAGGTGELFF,TGTGCCTGGGGCAACCTAGCGGGAGGAACCGGGGAGCTGTTTTTT
few,TRBJ1-4,TRBV2,-,CASTGTPIATNEKLFF,TGTGCCAGCACCGGGACACCCATTGCAACTAATGAAAAACTGTTTTTT
-,TRBJ2-1,TRBV7-2,TRBD2,CASSPYSRLAGANEQFF,TGTGCCAGCAGCCCTTATTCTCGACTAGCGGGAGCGAATGAGCAGTTCTTC